Following are 10 T cell receptor beta chains from one sample sequenced in a study of CD8 T cells in Susac syndrome. Reverse transcription used about 0.45 to 1 ug RNA and random hexamers. TCRdb ran MiXCR on the immunoSEQ multiplex PCR reads and lists one entry per CDR3 protein. The repertoire holds under 95,000 distinct CDR3 sequences, with roughly 94% as singletons. Input material: CD4+ T cells from PBMCs. Receptor source: a human donor with Susac syndrome.

CDR3 protein: CASSRQRNYEQYF. As DNA, the CDR3 is TGTGCCAGCAGTCGCCAGAGAAACTACGAGCAGTACTTC. This chain connects TRBV7-8 to TRBJ2-7; D uncertain. CDR1 and CDR2 (germline): SGHVS, FQNEAQ. Trimming removed 6 bases at V and 3 bases at J, with 12 bases between. The CDR3 is 13 amino acids.

The V and J genes are TRBV7-9 and TRBJ2-7; 7 positions agree with TRBD2. Germline V gene sequence: CDR1 SEHNR, CDR2 FQNEAQ (reference sequence). This CDR3 spans 16 amino acids. The V gene end was trimmed by 0 bases and the J gene end by 3 bases; junction bases not matched to a gene: 8. This CDR3 reads CASSLAAGTTNYEQYF. In nucleotides, the CDR3 is TGTGCCAGCAGCTTAGCCGCCGGGACTACCAACTACGAGCAGTACTTC.

J is TRBJ2-2 and V is TRBV29-1; D perhaps matches TRBD1 (5 bases). Per the germline V gene, CDR1 is SQVTM and CDR2 is ANQGSEA. V was pared by 4 bases and J by 3 bases, with 9 bases between. This CDR3 spans 13 amino acids. The CDR3 protein is CSVGEGDTGELFF. CDR3 in DNA: TGCAGCGTTGGTGAAGGGGACACCGGGGAGCTGTTTTTT.

This clonotype showed up just a few times. The chain links TRBV6-5 to TRBJ1-1, with D possibly being TRBD1 (5 bases). Germline V CDR1 and CDR2: MNHEY, SVGAGI. There are 10 residues in the CDR3. V lost 7 bases to trimming and J lost 7 bases, with 7 bases between them. CDR3 sequence (DNA): TGTGCCAGCACCGACAGTGAAGCTTTCTTT. It encodes CASTDSEAFF.

This CDR3 is CAWSLAAGRRNYGYTF. CDR3 DNA: TGTGCCTGGAGTTTGGCGGCGGGACGAAGAAACTATGGCTACACCTTC. This chain joins TRBV30 and TRBJ1-2; D may be TRBD1 (5 bases). The germline V and J ends were trimmed by 2 bases and 2 bases, with 18 bases remaining between them. Germline CDR1 reads GTSNPN; CDR2 reads SVGIG (reference sequence). This CDR3 is built from 16 residues.

This clonotype occurred once. The rearrangement links TRBV30 to TRBJ2-1; TRBD2 is a possible D gene (5 bases). The CDR3 loop spans 13 amino acids. Trimming left V 0 bases short and J 6 bases short, with 9 bases between. From germline, CDR1 is GTSNPN and CDR2 SVGIG (reference sequence). CDR3 nucleotide sequence: TGTGCCTGGAGTGTACTAGGCACCAATGAGCAGTTCTTC. It specifies CAWSVLGTNEQFF.

A single count supports this clonotype. The genes are TRBV21-1 and TRBJ1-4. TRBV21-1 is termed a pseudogene. The CDR3 is 13 residues long. As DNA, the CDR3 is TGTGCCAGCAGCTCTATGATTGGTGAAAAACTGTTTTTT. Encoded protein: CASSSMIGEKLFF.

The V gene is TRBV30, the J gene TRBJ1-2; unclear D gene. The CDR3 extends over 14 amino acids. V shed 2 bases and J shed 6 bases, with 16 bases lying between them. Germline CDR1 reads GTSNPN; CDR2 reads SVGIG (reference sequence). In DNA, the CDR3 is TGTGCCTGGAGTTATCCCGGACTGGGAGATGGCTACACCTTC. It specifies CAWSYPGLGDGYTF. Variable domain in full (rest from reference TRBV30 and TRBJ1-2): SQTIHQWPATLVQPVGSPLSLECTVEGTSNPNLYWYRQAAGRGLQLLFYSVGIGQISSEVPQNLSASRPQDRQFILSSKKLLLSDSGFYLCAWSYPGLGDGYTFGSGTRLTVV.

V gene TRBV20-1 combines with J gene TRBJ2-5; 12 bases are a match to TRBD2. The CDR3 is made up of 13 amino acids. Germline V gene lookup returns CDR1 DFQATT and CDR2 SNEGSKA (reference sequence). CDR3 loop: CSPSGGARETQYF. The CDR3 DNA reads TGCAGCCCTAGCGGGGGGGCCAGAGAGACCCAGTACTTC.

The chain recombines TRBV9 with TRBJ1-6; D remains ambiguous. The CDR3 spans 13 residues. Trimming shortened V by 4 bases and J by 13 bases, and 15 bases separated the two germline ends. The germline V gene has CDR1 SGDLS and CDR2 YYNGEE. The CDR3 DNA follows: TGTGCCAGCAGCCCTGGGCCCCAAACCCCCCTCCACTTT. This encodes CASSPGPQTPLHF. The full variable domain, with the rest looked up from reference TRBV9 and TRBJ1-6, is DSGVTQTPKHLITATGQRVTLRCSPRSGDLSVYWYQQSLDQGLQFLIQYYNGEERAKGNILERFSAQQFPDLHSELNLSSLELGDSALYFCASSPGPQTPLHFGNGTRLTVT.